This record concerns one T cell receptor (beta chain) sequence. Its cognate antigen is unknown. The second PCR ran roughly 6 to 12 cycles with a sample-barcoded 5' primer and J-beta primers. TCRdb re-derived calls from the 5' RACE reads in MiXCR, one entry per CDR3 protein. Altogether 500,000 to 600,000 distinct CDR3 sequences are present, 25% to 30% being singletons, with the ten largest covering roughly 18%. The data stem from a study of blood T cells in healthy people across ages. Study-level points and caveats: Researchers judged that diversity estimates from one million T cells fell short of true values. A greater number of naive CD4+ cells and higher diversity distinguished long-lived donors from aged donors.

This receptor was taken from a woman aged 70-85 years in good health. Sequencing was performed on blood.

This chain's CDR3 is CASSPGQGYRKAFF. The CDR3 DNA follows: TGTGCCAGCAGCCCGGGACAGGGGTATCGAAAAGCTTTCTTT. The V gene is TRBV13, the J gene TRBJ1-1; 10 nucleotides match TRBD1. The junction had 9 bases not matched to a gene; V was cut back by 5 bases and J by 9 bases. The CDR3 consists of 14 residues. The germline gives CDR1 PRHDT, CDR2 FYEKMQ (reference sequence).